This T cell receptor beta chain was sequenced during a study of control samples from healthy donors and cancer patients. The V gene's germline CDR1 is KGHDR and CDR2 SFDVKD. Losses at the gene ends were 5 bases for V and 3 bases for J; bases not matched to a gene: 5. The CDR3 contains 14 residues. Libraries were prepared by immunoSEQ multiplex PCR; TCRdb keeps only in-frame clonotypes and omits some of them. The sample records about 140,000 clones, 80% to 90% being singletons. The sample was blood. The chain joins TRBV24-1 to TRBJ1-2; 7 nucleotides align to TRBD1. The sequence derives from a man between 18 and 35 years old in good health. The CDR3 DNA is TGTGCCACCAGTGCGGGCAGGGGGGACTATGGCTACACCTTC. Translating it yields CATSAGRGDYGYTF.